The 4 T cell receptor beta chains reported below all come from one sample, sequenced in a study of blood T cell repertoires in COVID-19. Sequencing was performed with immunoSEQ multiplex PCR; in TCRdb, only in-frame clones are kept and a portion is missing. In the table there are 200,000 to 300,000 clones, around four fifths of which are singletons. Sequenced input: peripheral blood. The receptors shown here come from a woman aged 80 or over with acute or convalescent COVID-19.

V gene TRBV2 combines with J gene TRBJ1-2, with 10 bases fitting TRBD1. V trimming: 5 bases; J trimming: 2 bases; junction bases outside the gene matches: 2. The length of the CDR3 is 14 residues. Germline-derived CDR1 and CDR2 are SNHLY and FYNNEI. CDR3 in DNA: TGTGCCAGCAGTAGACAGGGGGCGAACTATGGCTACACCTTC. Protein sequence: CASSRQGANYGYTF.

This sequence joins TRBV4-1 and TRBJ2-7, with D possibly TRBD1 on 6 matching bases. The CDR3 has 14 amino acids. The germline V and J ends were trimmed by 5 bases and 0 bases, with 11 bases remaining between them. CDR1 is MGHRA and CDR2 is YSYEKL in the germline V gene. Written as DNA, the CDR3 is TGCGCCAGCAGCTCCCCGACAGGCTCCTACGAGCAGTACTTC. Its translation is CASSSPTGSYEQYF.

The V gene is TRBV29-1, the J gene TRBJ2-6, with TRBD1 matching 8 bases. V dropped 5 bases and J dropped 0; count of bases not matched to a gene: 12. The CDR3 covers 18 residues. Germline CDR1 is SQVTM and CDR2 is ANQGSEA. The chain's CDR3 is CSVYLRTGYGSGANVLTF. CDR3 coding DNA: TGCAGCGTTTACCTCAGGACAGGGTACGGCTCTGGGGCCAACGTCCTGACTTTC.

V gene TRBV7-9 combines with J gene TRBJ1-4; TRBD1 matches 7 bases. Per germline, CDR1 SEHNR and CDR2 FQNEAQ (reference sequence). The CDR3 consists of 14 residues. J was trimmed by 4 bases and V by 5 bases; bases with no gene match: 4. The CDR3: CASSTGQNNEKLFF. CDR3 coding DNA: TGTGCCAGCAGCACGGGACAGAATAATGAAAAACTGTTTTTT.